Listed below are T cell receptor beta chains from one sample, sequenced in a study of OX40 agonist ivuxolimab in advanced cancers. Assay used: immunoSEQ multiplex PCR; TCRdb lists only in-frame clones, some missing. The sample yields about 80,000 clones, 85% to 95% seen once. The specimen was CD4+ or CD8+ T cells sorted from blood, collected in a trial of the OX40 agonist ivuxolimab. The source is an adult with an advanced solid tumor such as melanoma, head and neck, liver or kidney cancer. The CDR3 runs from the conserved cysteine through the conserved F or W. The D gene is left open where the match is weak. A row's size may be missing; if present it is once, few, many or a size class.

d_gene,j_gene,v_gene,abundance,CDR3nt,CDR3aa
TRBD1,TRBJ2-7,TRBV9,NA,TGTGCCAGCAGCGTGGGGACAGGGTTCTACGAGCAGTACTTC,CASSVGTGFYEQYF
NA,TRBJ1-6,TRBV9,NA,TGTGCCAGCAGGGCCGCAGACGGGTATTCACCCCTCCACTTT,CASRAADGYSPLHF
NA,TRBJ2-7,TRBV5-1,NA,TGCGCCAGCAGCTTGGGTGGGACCTACGAGCAGTACTTC,CASSLGGTYEQYF
NA,TRBJ2-7,TRBV5-4,NA,TGTGCCAGCAGCTTGGGTACCCCCGCGGCCGAGCAGTACTTC,CASSLGTPAAEQYF
TRBD1,TRBJ2-7,TRBV28,NA,TGTGCCAGCAGTTTAATCAGGGGGACCCCCTACGAGCAGTACTTC,CASSLIRGTPYEQYF
TRBD2,TRBJ2-7,TRBV13,once,TGTGCCAGCAGCTTAGGAGCGGGAGGGACCTACGAGCAGTACTTC,CASSLGAGGTYEQYF
TRBD2,TRBJ2-7,TRBV5-6,NA,TGTGCCAGCAGCCAGGTAGCGGGAGGCCTTGGAGAGCAGTACTTC,CASSQVAGGLGEQYF
TRBD2,TRBJ2-7,TRBV7-8,NA,TGTGCCAGCAGCTTAGAGTATCGAGTAGCGGGGGCTTACTACGAGCAGTACTTC,CASSLEYRVAGAYYEQYF
TRBD1,TRBJ2-1,TRBV9,once,TGTGCCAGCAGCCCTTGGGACAGCGTGAACAATGAGCAGTTCTTC,CASSPWDSVNNEQFF
TRBD2,TRBJ2-1,TRBV7-9,NA,TGTGCCAGCAGCTTAGTGACTAGCGGGAGTCTTAATGAGCAGTTCTTC,CASSLVTSGSLNEQFF
NA,TRBJ1-2,TRBV7-9,NA,TGTGCCAGCAGCTTTGTGATTGGCTACACCTTC,CASSFVIGYTF
NA,TRBJ2-7,TRBV5-4,NA,TGTGCCAGCAGCTCAGGATACGAGCAGTACTTC,CASSSGYEQYF
NA,TRBJ1-5,TRBV28,NA,TGTGCCAGCAGTAAATCATACAGGGAGATGGGCAATCAGCCCCAGCATTTT,CASSKSYREMGNQPQHF
TRBD1,TRBJ2-2,TRBV19,NA,TGTGCCAGTACCCCACAGACAGGGGGCGCGAGGTACACCGGGGAGCTGTTTTTT,CASTPQTGGARYTGELFF
NA,TRBJ2-7,TRBV11-2,NA,TGTGCCAGCACCAATCCGGGCCGGGACGAGCAGTACTTC,CASTNPGRDEQYF
NA,TRBJ1-5,TRBV23-1,NA,TGCGCCAGCATCAAGGGCCCCCTAGATGGCAATCAGCCCCAGCATTTT,CASIKGPLDGNQPQHF
NA,TRBJ2-3,TRBV7-9,NA,TGTGCCAGCAGCTTAGGGAGCACAGATACGCAGTATTTT,CASSLGSTDTQYF
TRBD1,TRBJ1-3,TRBV9,NA,TGTGCCAGCAGCGTAGGGACAGGCACTGGAAACACCATATATTTT,CASSVGTGTGNTIYF
TRBD2,TRBJ2-1,TRBV7-2,NA,TGTGCCAGCAGCTTATCGCTAGCGGGAGGTCTCTACAATGAGCAGTTCTTC,CASSLSLAGGLYNEQFF
TRBD1,TRBJ2-7,TRBV7-9,NA,TGTGCCAGCAGCTTAAGGATCCAGGGGGCCTACGAGCAGTACTTC,CASSLRIQGAYEQYF
NA,TRBJ2-1,TRBV14,once,TGTGCCAGCAGCCGATACAGGGTACCAAACAATGAGCAGTTCTTC,CASSRYRVPNNEQFF
TRBD2,TRBJ2-1,TRBV7-9,once,TGTGCCAGCAGCCCGCGGGAGTACCCCTACAATGAGCAGTTCTTC,CASSPREYPYNEQFF
NA,TRBJ2-7,TRBV7-2,NA,TGTGCCAGCAGCTTAGCGCATCGAGAGACGTCCTACGAGCAGTACTTC,CASSLAHRETSYEQYF
NA,TRBJ2-7,TRBV7-8,NA,TGTGCCGTCCGTTGGACAGGGGGCGGGCTAGCGGGAGGGCTGCTGGACGAGCAGTACTTC,CAVRWTGGGLAGGLLDEQYF
TRBD1,TRBJ2-1,TRBV2,few,TGTGCCAGCAGGAACAGGGGAGTCTCCTACAATGAGCAGTTCTTC,CASRNRGVSYNEQFF
NA,TRBJ2-3,TRBV12-5,NA,TGTGCTAGTGGTTTGCTAACAGGGTTTTCAGATACGCAGTATTTT,CASGLLTGFSDTQYF
NA,TRBJ1-1,TRBV15,NA,TGTGCCACCAGCAGAGACTTGGACGTAAATCGCTTCTTT,CATSRDLDVNRFF
NA,TRBJ1-1,TRBV30,NA,TGTGCCTGGAACCCCGCGGACACTGAAGCTTTCTTT,CAWNPADTEAFF
NA,TRBJ2-1,TRBV4-2,NA,TGTGCCAGCAGCCCGAATTCACCTCATGAGCAGTTCTTC,CASSPNSPHEQFF
TRBD2,TRBJ2-3,TRBV13,NA,TGTGCCAGCAGCCCCATGGGACTAAGAGGGTGGCCCGGTGAGGGGGATACGCAGTATTTT,CASSPMGLRGWPGEGDTQYF
NA,TRBJ1-1,TRBV6-1,once,TGTGCCAGCAGCGCCGGGATCCTGAGCACTGAAGCTTTCTTT,CASSAGILSTEAFF
TRBD1,TRBJ2-6,TRBV2,NA,TGTGCCAGCAGTAACCCGACAGGGGTCGAAGGGGCCAACGTCCTGACTTTC,CASSNPTGVEGANVLTF
NA,TRBJ1-3,TRBV10-3,NA,TGTGCCATCAGTGAGTCTTACAGTGGAAACACCATATATTTT,CAISESYSGNTIYF
NA,TRBJ1-4,TRBV9,NA,TGTGCCAGCAGCCTCGGGAGAGGTAGTGAAAAACTGTTTTTT,CASSLGRGSEKLFF
NA,TRBJ1-1,TRBV4-3,NA,TGCGCCAGCAGCCAAGACCGGGGGACAATGAACACTGAAGCTTTCTTT,CASSQDRGTMNTEAFF
NA,TRBJ1-5,TRBV4-1,NA,TGCGCCAGCAGCCAACGATCGACGGCCCCTTCACCGCCCCAGCATTTT,CASSQRSTAPSPPQHF
NA,TRBJ2-7,TRBV7-3,NA,TGTGCCAGCAGCTTATTTGGGGGAGCGGGCCACGAGCAGTACTTC,CASSLFGGAGHEQYF
NA,TRBJ1-1,TRBV7-9,NA,TGTGCCAGCAGCGGACGAAGGAGAGAAAGGCCGAACACTGAAGCTTTCTTT,CASSGRRRERPNTEAFF
NA,TRBJ2-1,TRBV4-3,NA,TGCGCCAGCAGCCAAGCACTAGAGATCTACAATGAGCAGTTCTTC,CASSQALEIYNEQFF
NA,TRBJ1-3,TRBV10-3,NA,TGTGCCATCACCTACAGGGAGTACGGAAACACCATATATTTT,CAITYREYGNTIYF
NA,TRBJ2-1,TRBV9,NA,TGTGCCAGCAGCCACCCGGCGGCGGACTCCTACAATGAGCAGTTCTTC,CASSHPAADSYNEQFF
NA,TRBJ1-1,TRBV4-2,NA,TGTGCCAGCAGCGAAGCGTTAAACACTGAAGCTTTCTTT,CASSEALNTEAFF
TRBD2,TRBJ2-1,TRBV6-6,NA,TGTGCCAGCAGGTCTAGCGGGGAAATGAACAATGAGCAGTTCTTC,CASRSSGEMNNEQFF
NA,TRBJ1-6,TRBV5-4,NA,TGTGCCAGCAGTCCAGGGCGAGGGAATTCACCCCTCCACTTT,CASSPGRGNSPLHF
NA,TRBJ1-1,TRBV5-1,NA,TGCGCCAGCAGCTTGGCCTGGGGACTGAACACTGAAGCTTTCTTT,CASSLAWGLNTEAFF
NA,TRBJ1-4,TRBV7-9,NA,TGTGCCAGCAGCTTAGGTGGGGGCCTTAGGGAAAAACTGTTTTTT,CASSLGGGLREKLFF
TRBD1,TRBJ2-3,TRBV7-8,NA,TGTGCCAGCAGCTTGAGGACAGGCCCTACGCAGTATTTT,CASSLRTGPTQYF
NA,TRBJ2-3,TRBV5-4,NA,TGTGCCAGCAGCTGGGTCCCGGACAGCACAGATACGCAGTATTTT,CASSWVPDSTDTQYF
NA,TRBJ2-7,TRBV9,NA,TGTGCCAGCAGCGAGGAAGGGGGAGAACTCTACGAGCAGTACTTC,CASSEEGGELYEQYF